This TCR beta chain was found in a study of T-cell reconstitution after alpha-beta-depleted transplantation in children. In its sample, this clonotype was seen many times. Germline CDR1 reads MNHEY; CDR2 reads SVGAGI. The CDR3 extends over 15 amino acids. V was clipped by 5 bases and J by 5 bases, with 16 bases between them. Unique molecular identifiers were incorporated when the TCRbeta library was constructed. MiXCR was run by TCRdb on the PCR reads, yielding one entry per CDR3 protein. The sample carries about 610,000 distinct CDR3 sequences, roughly a tenth recorded once. The chain employs TRBV6-5 and TRBJ1-5; tentatively, D is TRBD1 (5 bases). Sequenced material: PBMCs from the stem cell graft donor, taken from the stem cell graft. The sequence was collected from a human donor who donated a stem cell graft to a child with acute myeloid leukemia. The CDR3 loop is CASSPVGGSHQPQHF. The CDR3 DNA follows: TGTGCCAGCAGTCCCGTCGGGGGAAGTCATCAGCCCCAGCATTTT.